This is a list of T cell receptor beta chains from one sample in a study of blood T cell repertoires in COVID-19. The method was immunoSEQ multiplex PCR; TCRdb's version includes in-frame clones alone and lacks a portion of them. The table lists around 76,000 clones, around 80% of them singletons, with 9.5% to 15% in the top ten. Sequencing used peripheral blood. These receptors originate from a man between 50 and 59 years old with COVID-19, enrolled during active disease. Each CDR3 is given with its conserved first and last residue. The D gene is left open where the match is weak. Not all rows give a size; the values are once, few, many and, for expanded clones, a class.

d_gene: .
len: 12
v_gene: TRBV19
j_gene: TRBJ1-5
abundance: .
CDR3aa: CASNGRDQPQHF
CDR3nt: TGTGCCAGTAATGGGAGGGATCAGCCCCAGCATTTT

d_gene: TRBD1
len: 17
v_gene: TRBV24-1
j_gene: TRBJ2-2
abundance: .
CDR3aa: CATSDYTDRGPGGELFF
CDR3nt: TGTGCCACCAGTGATTATACCGACAGGGGGCCTGGCGGGGAGCTGTTTTTT

d_gene: TRBD2
len: 14
v_gene: TRBV28
j_gene: TRBJ2-7
abundance: .
CDR3aa: CASRIDLAGDEQYF
CDR3nt: TGTGCCAGCAGAATCGACCTAGCGGGAGACGAGCAGTACTTC

d_gene: TRBD2
len: 13
v_gene: TRBV3-1/TRBV3-2
j_gene: TRBJ2-5
abundance: .
CDR3aa: CASSVSGRETQYF
CDR3nt: TGTGCCAGCAGCGTTAGCGGGAGAGAGACCCAGTACTTC

d_gene: TRBD2
len: 17
v_gene: TRBV7-7
j_gene: TRBJ2-3
abundance: .
CDR3aa: CASSLGTSGSPTDTQYF
CDR3nt: TGTGCTAGCAGCTTAGGAACTAGCGGGAGCCCCACAGATACGCAGTATTTT

d_gene: .
len: 15
v_gene: TRBV19
j_gene: TRBJ2-2
abundance: .
CDR3aa: CASTRRVNQPGELFF
CDR3nt: TGTGCCAGTACGAGGCGGGTGAATCAGCCCGGGGAGCTGTTTTTT

d_gene: .
len: 17
v_gene: TRBV29-1
j_gene: TRBJ2-1
abundance: .
CDR3aa: CSVAWDTLNPSYNEQFF
CDR3nt: TGCAGCGTTGCATGGGACACACTGAATCCCTCCTACAATGAGCAGTTCTTC

d_gene: .
len: 11
v_gene: TRBV10-2
j_gene: TRBJ1-1
abundance: .
CDR3aa: CASRSTEKAFF
CDR3nt: TGCGCCAGCAGATCGACAGAGAAAGCTTTCTTT

d_gene: .
len: 13
v_gene: TRBV7-9
j_gene: TRBJ1-5
abundance: once
CDR3aa: CASSPQIGQPQHF
CDR3nt: TGTGCCAGCAGCCCACAGATAGGTCAGCCCCAGCATTTT

d_gene: .
len: 13
v_gene: TRBV10-1
j_gene: TRBJ2-1
abundance: .
CDR3aa: CASSDRDYNEQFF
CDR3nt: TGCGCCAGCAGTGACCGGGACTACAATGAGCAGTTCTTC

d_gene: .
len: 15
v_gene: TRBV9
j_gene: TRBJ1-6
abundance: .
CDR3aa: CASSYQSGGNSPLHF
CDR3nt: TGTGCCAGCAGCTACCAATCGGGGGGAAATTCACCCCTCCACTTT

d_gene: TRBD2
len: 18
v_gene: TRBV4-2
j_gene: TRBJ2-5
abundance: .
CDR3aa: CASSQVSQAGGPQETQYF
CDR3nt: TGTGCCAGCAGCCAAGTCAGCCAAGCGGGAGGACCCCAAGAGACCCAGTACTTC

d_gene: .
len: 16
v_gene: TRBV7-9
j_gene: TRBJ2-1
abundance: .
CDR3aa: CASSLRSGQVYNEQFF
CDR3nt: TGTGCCAGCAGCTTACGTTCGGGACAAGTTTACAATGAGCAGTTCTTC

d_gene: .
len: 14
v_gene: TRBV28
j_gene: TRBJ2-7
abundance: few
CDR3aa: CASNAAGSSYEQYF
CDR3nt: TGTGCCAGCAATGCGGCAGGGTCGTCCTACGAGCAGTACTTC

d_gene: .
len: 12
v_gene: TRBV6-5
j_gene: TRBJ2-7
abundance: .
CDR3aa: CASGRGPSSKYF
CDR3nt: TGTGCCAGTGGGAGAGGACCCTCGAGTAAATACTTC

d_gene: .
len: 15
v_gene: TRBV4-1
j_gene: TRBJ2-2
abundance: .
CDR3aa: CASSFGTLNTGELFF
CDR3nt: TGCGCCAGCAGCTTTGGGACATTGAACACCGGGGAGCTGTTTTTT

d_gene: TRBD2
len: 20
v_gene: TRBV7-9
j_gene: TRBJ2-1
abundance: few
CDR3aa: CASSTHQGLAGGHSYNEQFF
CDR3nt: TGTGCCAGCAGCACTCACCAAGGCCTAGCGGGAGGGCACTCCTACAATGAGCAGTTCTTC

d_gene: .
len: 12
v_gene: TRBV2
j_gene: TRBJ1-6
abundance: .
CDR3aa: CASTVGAAILHF
CDR3nt: TGTGCCAGCACAGTGGGAGCCGCGATCCTCCACTTT

d_gene: TRBD2
len: 19
v_gene: TRBV5-1
j_gene: TRBJ2-2
abundance: .
CDR3aa: CASSLKIRTSGSQVGELFF
CDR3nt: TGCGCCAGCAGCCTAAAGATTCGGACTAGCGGGAGTCAGGTCGGGGAGCTGTTTTTT

d_gene: .
len: 18
v_gene: TRBV4-1
j_gene: TRBJ2-7
abundance: .
CDR3aa: CASSQDEGGPGFPYEQYF
CDR3nt: TGCGCCAGCAGCCAAGACGAGGGGGGGCCAGGGTTTCCCTACGAGCAGTACTTC

d_gene: .
len: 10
v_gene: TRBV28
j_gene: TRBJ1-2
abundance: .
CDR3aa: CASRRYGYTF
CDR3nt: TGTGCCAGCAGGCGTTATGGCTACACCTTC

d_gene: .
len: 17
v_gene: TRBV21-1
j_gene: TRBJ1-2
abundance: once
CDR3aa: CASSKVVSRRLVYGYTF
CDR3nt: TGTGCCAGCAGCAAAGTGGTGTCGCGGAGACTCGTCTATGGCTACACCTTC

d_gene: TRBD1
len: 13
v_gene: TRBV5-4
j_gene: TRBJ2-3
abundance: once
CDR3aa: CASSLASGQVYYF
CDR3nt: TGTGCCAGCAGCTTGGCCTCGGGACAGGTCTACTATTTT

d_gene: .
len: 13
v_gene: TRBV9
j_gene: TRBJ2-3
abundance: .
CDR3aa: CASSPDTPDTQYF
CDR3nt: TGTGCCAGCAGCCCGGACACCCCTGATACGCAGTATTTT

d_gene: .
len: 12
v_gene: TRBV7-9
j_gene: TRBJ2-7
abundance: .
CDR3aa: CASSLTAYEQYF
CDR3nt: TGTGCCAGCAGCTTGACAGCCTACGAGCAGTACTTC

d_gene: TRBD2
len: 15
v_gene: TRBV5-1
j_gene: TRBJ2-5
abundance: .
CDR3aa: CASSLDLAGADTQYF
CDR3nt: TGCGCCAGCAGCTTGGATCTAGCGGGAGCAGACACCCAGTACTTC

d_gene: .
len: 16
v_gene: TRBV18
j_gene: TRBJ2-2
abundance: .
CDR3aa: CASSPPTAANTGELFF
CDR3nt: TGTGCCAGCTCACCACCAACAGCCGCGAACACCGGGGAGCTGTTTTTT

d_gene: .
len: 14
v_gene: TRBV7-9
j_gene: TRBJ1-5
abundance: .
CDR3aa: CASSLDYSNQPQHF
CDR3nt: TGTGCCAGCAGCTTAGACTATAGCAATCAGCCCCAGCATTTT

d_gene: .
len: 16
v_gene: TRBV5-1
j_gene: TRBJ1-6
abundance: .
CDR3aa: CASSYRGGTPNSPLHF
CDR3nt: TGCGCCAGCAGCTACCGGGGAGGCACCCCTAATTCACCCCTCCACTTT

d_gene: TRBD1
len: 14
v_gene: TRBV18
j_gene: TRBJ1-1
abundance: .
CDR3aa: CASSPPGTGGEAFF
CDR3nt: TGTGCCAGCTCACCGCCCGGGACAGGGGGCGAAGCTTTCTTT

d_gene: .
len: 14
v_gene: TRBV27
j_gene: TRBJ2-2
abundance: once
CDR3aa: CASSFQMNTGELFF
CDR3nt: TGTGCCAGCAGTTTTCAGATGAACACCGGGGAGCTGTTTTTT

d_gene: .
len: 11
v_gene: TRBV9
j_gene: TRBJ2-1
abundance: .
CDR3aa: CASSNYNEQFF
CDR3nt: TGTGCCAGCTCTAACTACAATGAGCAGTTCTTC

d_gene: .
len: 13
v_gene: TRBV5-1
j_gene: TRBJ1-1
abundance: .
CDR3aa: CASSGVLNAEAFF
CDR3nt: TGCGCCAGCAGCGGAGTCCTGAACGCTGAAGCTTTCTTT

d_gene: .
len: 13
v_gene: TRBV29-1
j_gene: TRBJ2-7
abundance: .
CDR3aa: CSVEDAGFREQYF
CDR3nt: TGCAGCGTTGAAGACGCGGGCTTTAGGGAGCAGTACTTC

d_gene: TRBD1
len: 14
v_gene: TRBV7-3
j_gene: TRBJ1-2
abundance: .
CDR3aa: CASSPYRGQGGYTF
CDR3nt: TGTGCCAGCAGCCCTTACAGGGGGCAGGGGGGCTACACCTTC

d_gene: .
len: 16
v_gene: TRBV7-9
j_gene: TRBJ1-1
abundance: once
CDR3aa: CASSLAGKELVPEAFF
CDR3nt: TGTGCCAGCAGCTTAGCTGGTAAGGAGTTGGTCCCTGAAGCTTTCTTT

d_gene: TRBD2
len: 16
v_gene: TRBV3-1/TRBV3-2
j_gene: TRBJ2-3
abundance: .
CDR3aa: CASSQASGLTGKGQYF
CDR3nt: TGTGCCAGCAGCCAAGCCTCGGGACTAACGGGGAAAGGGCAGTATTTT

d_gene: .
len: 19
v_gene: TRBV14
j_gene: TRBJ1-1
abundance: few
CDR3aa: CASSQDRWRGMGMNTEAFF
CDR3nt: TGTGCCAGCAGCCAAGATCGGTGGAGGGGAATGGGGATGAACACTGAAGCTTTCTTT

d_gene: .
len: 13
v_gene: TRBV6-5
j_gene: TRBJ1-3
abundance: .
CDR3aa: CASSPGGGNTIYF
CDR3nt: TGTGCCAGCAGTCCGGGAGGTGGAAACACCATATATTTT

d_gene: TRBD2
len: 17
v_gene: TRBV7-2
j_gene: TRBJ2-5
abundance: .
CDR3aa: CASSPPGLAGGVETQYF
CDR3nt: TGTGCCAGCAGCCCTCCGGGACTAGCGGGAGGTGTAGAGACCCAGTACTTC

d_gene: TRBD1
len: 12
v_gene: TRBV30
j_gene: TRBJ1-5
abundance: .
CDR3aa: CACKQGSQPQHF
CDR3nt: TGTGCCTGTAAACAGGGGAGTCAGCCCCAGCATTTT

d_gene: .
len: 13
v_gene: TRBV19
j_gene: TRBJ2-1
abundance: .
CDR3aa: CASSTGRKNEQFF
CDR3nt: TGTGCCAGTAGTACAGGGAGGAAAAATGAGCAGTTCTTC

d_gene: TRBD1
len: 17
v_gene: TRBV7-2
j_gene: TRBJ1-5
abundance: .
CDR3aa: CASSPPGQGGVAQPQHF
CDR3nt: TGTGCCAGCAGCCCCCCGGGACAGGGGGGTGTCGCTCAGCCCCAGCATTTT

d_gene: .
len: 16
v_gene: TRBV28
j_gene: TRBJ2-1
abundance: .
CDR3aa: CASSLISGTTYNEQFF
CDR3nt: TGTGCCAGCAGTTTAATTAGCGGAACTACCTACAATGAGCAGTTCTTC

d_gene: .
len: 13
v_gene: TRBV5-1
j_gene: TRBJ1-1
abundance: .
CDR3aa: CASSLNLNTEAFF
CDR3nt: TGCGCCAGCAGCCTAAACCTGAACACTGAAGCTTTCTTT

d_gene: .
len: 13
v_gene: TRBV28
j_gene: TRBJ1-2
abundance: .
CDR3aa: CASSTGSNYGYTF
CDR3nt: TGTGCCAGCAGCACAGGATCCAACTATGGCTACACCTTC